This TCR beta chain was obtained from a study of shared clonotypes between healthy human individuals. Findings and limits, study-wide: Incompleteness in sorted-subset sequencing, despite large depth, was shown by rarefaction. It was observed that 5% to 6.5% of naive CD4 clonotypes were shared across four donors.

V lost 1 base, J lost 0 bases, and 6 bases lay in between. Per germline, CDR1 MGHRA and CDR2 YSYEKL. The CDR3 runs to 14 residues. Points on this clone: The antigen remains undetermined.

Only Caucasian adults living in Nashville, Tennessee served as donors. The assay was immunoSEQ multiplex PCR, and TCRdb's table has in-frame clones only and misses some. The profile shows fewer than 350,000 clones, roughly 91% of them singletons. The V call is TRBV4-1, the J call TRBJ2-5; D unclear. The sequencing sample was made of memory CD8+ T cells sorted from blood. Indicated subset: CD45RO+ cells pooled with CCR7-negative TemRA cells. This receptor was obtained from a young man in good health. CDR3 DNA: TGCGCCAGCAGCCAAGTCATAGACCAAGAGACCCAGTACTTC. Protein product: CASSQVIDQETQYF.